The 19 T cell receptor beta chains listed next were all sequenced from one sample in a study of blood T cells in healthy people across ages (dated by TCRdb to the mid-2010s). Library construction relied on 5' RACE. The data were produced on an Illumina HiSeq 2500. A second 7 to 11 cycle PCR used a sample-barcoded 5' primer and a J-beta primer mix. The public reads were reanalyzed by TCRdb: fastp trimming at Q25, MiXCR alignment, in-frame beta chains only. Records with the same CDR3 protein are collapsed into one entry carrying the most frequent genes and DNA. This sample comprises some 890,000 distinct CDR3 sequences, 25% to 35% of them detected only once. The ten largest make up about 10% of the sample. A further study also used this sample, focusing on T cells of mothers and their children.

Material: blood. These receptor sequences come from a woman aged 40 to 50 in good health.

Comment on this clonotype: A read error is possible here, since a much larger clone lies one base away. This chain uses TRBV12-3 or TRBV12-4 with TRBJ2-4; D is uncertain. Trimming removed 3 bases at V and 13 bases at J, with 16 bases between. This CDR3 is 13 amino acids long. The CDR3, as DNA: TGTGCCAGCAGTTTCACAGCGTACAATGAGCAGTACTTC. It yields the protein CASSFTAYNEQYF.

This clonotype was detected many times. The gene calls are TRBV20-1 and TRBJ1-2, with D possibly TRBD1 on 5 matching bases. With 3 bases removed from V and 6 bases from J, the gap between germline ends came to 8 bases. CDR3 length: 11 amino acids. Looked up from germline, CDR1 is DFQATT and CDR2 is SNEGSKA (reference sequence). DNA of the CDR3: TGCAGTGCTAGCGGGGCGGATGGCTACACCTTC. It encodes CSASGADGYTF.

The V and J genes are TRBV7-8 and TRBJ2-7; 10 positions agree with TRBD1. The J segment lost 5 bases and the V segment lost 2 bases, leaving 6 bases of the junction unmatched. Germline V gene sequence: CDR1 SGHVS, CDR2 FQNEAQ. CDR3 length: 15 amino acids. CDR3 region: CASSLQGQGIHEQYF. CDR3 in DNA: TGTGCCAGCAGCTTACAGGGACAGGGGATCCACGAGCAGTACTTC.

This clonotype came up a few times. The V and J genes are TRBV24-1 and TRBJ2-5; 7 bases match TRBD1. J was trimmed by 4 bases and V by 4 bases; bases with no gene match: 11. This CDR3 is 16 amino acids long. In germline, CDR1 is KGHDR, CDR2 SFDVKD. The CDR3: CATSEGAQGILETQYF. CDR3 in DNA: TGTGCCACCAGTGAGGGAGCACAGGGGATATTAGAGACCCAGTACTTC.

The chain links TRBV20-1 to TRBJ2-1; 12 bases map to TRBD2. V shed 1 base and J 0 bases; nucleotides not matched to a gene: 4. The germline V gene encodes CDR1 DFQATT and CDR2 SNEGSKA (reference sequence). The CDR3 length is 17 residues. Here the CDR3 DNA reads TGCAGTGCTAGAGCGCCTAGCGGGGGGGGCTCCTACAATGAGCAGTTCTTC. This gives the protein CSARAPSGGGSYNEQFF.

The chain joins TRBV12-3 or TRBV12-4 to TRBJ1-2, with 10 bases lining up with TRBD1. Trimming at V came to 7 bases and at J to 7 bases, leaving 12 bases not matched to a gene. The CDR3 runs 15 residues. DNA of the CDR3: TGTGCCAGCACTCGAGCCGGGACAGGGGCCCTTGGCTACACCTTC. Protein sequence: CASTRAGTGALGYTF.

The genes are TRBV7-2 and TRBJ2-3; TRBD2 matches 16 bases. In germline, CDR1 is SGHTA, CDR2 FQGNSA. This CDR3 is built from 17 residues. The V and J ends lost 2 bases and 3 bases, in that order; junction bases with no gene match: 2. CDR3 region: CASSLRGLAGGTDTQYF. The CDR3 DNA is TGTGCCAGCAGCTTAAGGGGACTAGCGGGGGGGACAGATACGCAGTATTTT.

This clonotype was counted a few times. This sequence joins TRBV2 and TRBJ2-7; TRBD1 matches 8 bases. Germline-derived CDR1 and CDR2 are SNHLY and FYNNEI. The V segment lost 6 bases and the J segment 2 bases; nucleotides outside the gene matches: 6. This CDR3 spans 14 amino acids. The chain's CDR3 is CASRDRAAPYEQYF. For the CDR3, the DNA is TGTGCCAGCAGGGACAGGGCAGCGCCCTACGAGCAGTACTTC.

There are a few counts of this clonotype. The CDR3 DNA reads as TGTGCCACCAGCAGAGATTTGCCTAATGAAAAACTGTTTTTT. This sequence encodes CATSRDLPNEKLFF. The rearrangement joins TRBV15 to TRBJ1-4; D call uncertain. The CDR3 has 14 residues. The V and J ends lost 0 bases and 3 bases respectively, with 5 bases between them. Germline V gene lookup returns CDR1 LNHNV and CDR2 YYDKDF (reference sequence).

This clonotype showed up just a few times. The chain carries TRBV12-3 or TRBV12-4 and TRBJ1-5; 7 nucleotides agree with TRBD1. After removal of 5 bases from V and 5 bases from J, the junction contained 9 bases not matched to a gene. The length of the CDR3 is 15 residues. The CDR3: CASSDEGGADQPQHF. CDR3 sequence (DNA): TGTGCCAGCAGTGATGAAGGGGGCGCAGATCAGCCCCAGCATTTT.

This clonotype was seen a few times. The chain is built from TRBV28 and TRBJ1-2; TRBD1 is a possible D gene (5 bases). V lost 3 bases and J lost 7, with 15 bases in between. The germline V gene encodes CDR1 MDHEN and CDR2 SYDVKM. This CDR3 has 14 amino acids. DNA of the CDR3: TGTGCCAGCAGTTTCAACTCCCTAAGGGGTGGCTACACCTTC. Residues: CASSFNSLRGGYTF.

V is TRBV12-3 or TRBV12-4 and J is TRBJ2-1, with 7 bases matching TRBD1. This CDR3 has 17 amino acids. V was clipped by 5 bases and J by 4 bases; unmatched bases: 14. The CDR3 loop is CASSIWTGPVRYNEQFF. The CDR3 DNA reads as TGTGCCAGCAGTATATGGACAGGCCCCGTCAGGTACAATGAGCAGTTCTTC.

This clonotype was picked up a small number of times. The rearrangement links TRBV7-2 to TRBJ2-1, with 8 bases aligning to TRBD2. Germline V gives CDR1 SGHTA, CDR2 FQGNSA. The length of the CDR3 is 16 residues. J gave up 7 bases and V 2 bases, and 10 bases lay outside the gene matches. The CDR3 loop is CASSLLGGGGINEQFF. The CDR3 DNA is TGTGCCAGCAGCTTATTGGGGGGCGGGGGGATTAATGAGCAGTTCTTC. The complete variable domain, with remaining parts taken from reference TRBV7-2 and TRBJ2-1, reads GAGVSQSPSNKVTEKGKDVELRCDPISGHTALYWYRQSLGQGLEFLIYFQGNSAPDKSGLPSDRFSAERTGGSVSTLTIQRTQQEDSAVYLCASSLLGGGGINEQFFGPGTRLTVL.

Ten or more counts support this clonotype. This sequence joins TRBV12-3 or TRBV12-4 and TRBJ2-3; D is possibly TRBD2 (6 bases). The V gene lost 3 bases and the J gene lost 1 base, with 11 bases spanning the gap. The CDR3 is made up of 15 amino acids. The CDR3 DNA follows: TGTGCCAGCAGTTTTGGCGGGACCGGCACAGATACGCAGTATTTT. Residues: CASSFGGTGTDTQYF.

This clonotype was observed many times. The chain combines TRBV9 with TRBJ2-7; 9 bases align to TRBD1. CDR3 length: 15 residues. V shed 0 bases and J 5 bases; nucleotides not matched to a gene: 6. In germline, CDR1 is SGDLS, CDR2 YYNGEE. CDR3 sequence reads: CASSVESDRGNEQYF. The CDR3 nucleotides read TGTGCCAGCAGCGTAGAATCGGACAGGGGCAACGAGCAGTACTTC.

Only a few counts were recorded for this clonotype. The rearrangement joins TRBV29-1 to TRBJ2-1; weak D call: TRBD1 (6 bases). The CDR3 spans 13 residues. CDR1 is SQVTM, CDR2 ANQGSEA, per germline. V was cut by 3 bases and J by 8 bases, with 14 bases left in between. The CDR3 DNA reads as TGCAGCGTTGACGGCAGGGGCGTGGATGAGCAGTTCTTC. It is translated as CSVDGRGVDEQFF.

This clonotype was recorded many times. The gene calls are TRBV12-3 or TRBV12-4 and TRBJ2-1; D perhaps matches TRBD1 (6 bases). Trimming removed 5 bases from V and 4 bases from J, with 12 bases in between. The CDR3 is made up of 14 amino acids. The CDR3 is CASSQATGYNEQFF. The DNA of the CDR3 is TGTGCCAGCAGTCAGGCCACAGGGTACAATGAGCAGTTCTTC.

The table lists this clonotype with a few counts. V gene TRBV15 combines with J gene TRBJ2-7; either TRBD1 or TRBD2 may supply D (5 bases each). Germline V gene sequence: CDR1 LNHNV, CDR2 YYDKDF (reference sequence). This CDR3 is built from 15 residues. Trimming left V 1 base short and J 4 bases short, with 14 bases between. The CDR3 region has the DNA TGTGCCACCAGCAGAGGGGACGTGGTAGGTTACGAGCAGTACTTC. Protein sequence: CATSRGDVVGYEQYF.

This clonotype was counted ten times or more. The chain recombines TRBV5-1 with TRBJ2-7; no definite D call. Deletions cut 4 bases from V and 0 bases from J, with 20 bases between. CDR3 size: 17 residues. Looked up from germline, CDR1 is SGHRS and CDR2 is YFSETQ. CDR3 residues: CASSRTRRNTSSYEQYF. The CDR3 region has the DNA TGCGCCAGCAGCCGAACGAGGCGGAACACCAGCTCCTACGAGCAGTACTTC.